This T cell receptor beta chain is from a study of PD-1 blockade in mismatch repair-deficient tumors. Trimming removed 3 bases from V and 4 bases from J; junction bases left unmatched: 12. The CDR3 spans 16 residues. Germline V gene lookup returns CDR1 SGDLS and CDR2 YYNGEE. The protocol was immunoSEQ multiplex PCR, while the TCRdb copy is restricted to in-frame clones and leaves out a portion. The data hold approximately 100,000 clones, with 70% to 85% observed a single time. This clone was counted at least ten times. The sample was peripheral blood, taken 30 to 36 weeks after starting pembrolizumab. The J gene is TRBJ1-1, the V gene TRBV9; TRBD1 matches at 7 bases. This receptor was identified in an adult with mismatch repair-deficient cancer. The DNA of the CDR3 is TGTGCCAGCAGCGGGGGGCCTACAGGGGTGGGCACTGAAGCTTTCTTT. Translation gives CASSGGPTGVGTEAFF.